The sequence of this TCR beta chain was determined in a study of T cell repertoires in cytomegalovirus infection. TCRdb fed the reads into MiXCR, producing one record per CDR3 protein. There are a few hundred thousand distinct CDR3 sequences in the sample; approximately 40% occur only once, and around 48% lies in the top ten. The study, taken as a whole, reports: Carriers of CMV and the relevant HLA type were discriminated by public TCR beta frequency.

CDR1 and CDR2 from the germline V gene are LNHDA and SQIVND (reference sequence). The V and J ends lost 1 base and 6 bases, in that order; junction bases with no gene match: 5. This CDR3 region has 15 residues. With regard to this clonotype: What it binds is not known.

The sequence was collected from a human donor in good health (CMV status not recorded). Some clones in this sample may be carry-over from other donors' samples. V and J are TRBV19 and TRBJ2-2; 7 nucleotides align to TRBD1. Sequenced here: cultured PBMCs, sampled from culture after CMV antigen stimulation. The CDR3 sequence: CASSIGDTGAGELFF. In nucleotides, the CDR3 is TGTGCCAGTAGTATAGGCGACACAGGGGCCGGGGAGCTGTTTTTT.